The text below deals with one TCR beta chain. Its antigen remains unidentified. This specimen comes from a study of cytomegalovirus exposure and HLA in healthy donors. Study context: About 79 million unique TCRs from HLA-typed donors were held in an early data release. Among about 400 genotyped donors, around 82% fell in the Caucasian-associated ancestry cluster. Study-wide points: Data from an earlier analysis indicated that most TCR beta V segments were productive either about 87% or about 30% of the time. Despite most TCR sequences being rare, some public TCRs occurred in many donors.

From germline, CDR1 is MNHEY and CDR2 SVGAGI. The CDR3 contains 14 residues. The V gene end was trimmed by 7 bases and the J gene end by 4 bases; junction bases not matched to a gene: 10. PCR used 60 Vbeta primers and 13 Jbeta primers. Sequencing was performed with immunoSEQ multiplex PCR; in TCRdb, only in-frame clones are kept and a portion is missing. The data show around 160,000 clones, around four fifths seen once. Specimen: PBMCs. The TCR comes from a man aged 18 to 29 in good health and CMV-seropositive. The rearrangement links TRBV6-5 to TRBJ2-7, with 7 bases that match TRBD2. The CDR3 coding sequence is TGTGCCAGCACCGACTCCTGGGGGGGATACGAGCAGTACTTC. Protein: CASTDSWGGYEQYF.